A single sample is the source of the 12 T cell receptor beta chains below, sequenced in a study of blood T cell repertoires in COVID-19. Only in-frame clones appear in the TCRdb table, and some are missing; sequencing was by immunoSEQ multiplex PCR. This table holds 360,000 or so clones, roughly 89% found once. What was sequenced was peripheral blood. These receptors were taken from an older woman with COVID-19, enrolled during active disease.

In DNA form, the CDR3 reads TGTGCCAGCAGCTTAATCGGAGGGGGCGCAAACTATGGCTACACCTTC. It specifies CASSLIGGGANYGYTF. The chain recombines TRBV7-9 with TRBJ1-2, with 7 positions matching TRBD1. CDR3 size: 16 residues. Germline trimming cut 2 bases from V and 2 bases from J; bases unmatched to any gene: 8. From germline, CDR1 is SEHNR and CDR2 FQNEAQ (reference sequence).

The chain combines TRBV19 with TRBJ2-1; 9 nucleotides align to TRBD1. Germline CDR1 LNHDA, CDR2 SQIVND (reference sequence). The CDR3 totals 15 residues. Trimming at V came to 6 bases and at J to 4 bases, leaving 7 bases not matched to a gene. The CDR3 DNA reads TGTGCCAGTAGAACCGTGGGGACAGGGTACAATGAGCAGTTCTTC. Protein product: CASRTVGTGYNEQFF.

The chain recombines TRBV19 with TRBJ2-7, with 15 bases matching TRBD2. Trimming at V came to 4 bases and at J to 5 bases, leaving 6 bases not matched to a gene. Germline values: CDR1 LNHDA, CDR2 SQIVND (reference sequence). This CDR3 comprises 16 residues. The CDR3 spells CASSTRTSGGGNEQYF. CDR3 nucleotides: TGTGCCAGTAGTACCCGGACTAGCGGGGGGGGGAACGAGCAGTACTTC.

The chain employs TRBV5-6 and TRBJ1-2; TRBD1 aligns across 7 bases. The germline V gene has CDR1 SGHDT and CDR2 YYEEEE. The J segment lost 2 bases and the V segment lost 4 bases, leaving 5 bases of the junction unmatched. The CDR3 consists of 14 residues. The CDR3 loop reads CASSAGTVNYGYTF. The CDR3 DNA is TGTGCCAGCAGCGCGGGGACAGTAAACTATGGCTACACCTTC.

Points on this clone: The sample holds other DNA sequences that translate to the same CDR3. The rearrangement links TRBV5-1 to TRBJ1-6; D possibly corresponds to TRBD1 (5 bases). CDR3 size: 14 residues. The V gene's germline CDR1 is SGHRS and CDR2 YFSETQ. Trimming removed 1 base from V and 7 bases from J, with 9 bases in between. CDR3 sequence: CASSLQGQNSPLHF. The CDR3 region has the DNA TGCGCCAGCAGCTTGCAGGGCCAGAATTCACCCCTCCACTTT. Based on the CDR3 plus reference TRBV5-1 and TRBJ1-6, the full variable domain is KAGVTQTPRYLIKTRGQQVTLSCSPISGHRSVSWYQQTPGQGLQFLFEYFSETQRNKGNFPGRFSGRQFSNSRSEMNVSTLELGDSALYLCASSLQGQNSPLHFGNGTRLTVT.

The V gene is TRBV3-1 (or the pseudogene TRBV3-2), the J gene TRBJ1-2; D may be TRBD1 (5 bases). Between the trimmed V and J ends, which lost 6 bases and 7 bases, there was a span of 9 bases. In germline, CDR1 is LGHDT, CDR2 YNNKEL (reference sequence). There are 11 residues in the CDR3. The DNA of the CDR3 is TGTGCCAGCAGGGGGGGGTTTGGCTACACCTTC. Amino acids: CASRGGFGYTF.

A single count supports this clone. The chain is built from TRBV28 and TRBJ2-5, with 11 bases aligning to TRBD1. CDR3 length: 15 amino acids. CDR1 and CDR2 (germline): MDHEN, SYDVKM. V lost 6 bases and J lost 2; bases outside the gene matches: 5. CDR3 sequence: CASRLDRGQQETQYF. As DNA, the CDR3 is TGTGCCAGCAGATTGGACAGGGGGCAACAAGAGACCCAGTACTTC.

This chain uses TRBV30 with TRBJ1-5; no reliable D call. CDR1 and CDR2 (germline): GTSNPN, SVGIG (reference sequence). This CDR3 is 14 amino acids long. Deletions cut 2 bases from V and 1 base from J, with 9 bases between. The CDR3 region has the DNA TGTGCCTGGAGTCCATCGGTGAGCAATCAGCCCCAGCATTTT. Protein: CAWSPSVSNQPQHF.

This clone has only a few counts. The gene calls are TRBV5-4 and TRBJ1-1, with 7 bases aligning to TRBD1. Trimming removed 5 bases from V and 6 bases from J; junction bases left unmatched: 7. This CDR3 is built from 13 residues. In germline, CDR1 is SGHNT, CDR2 YYREEE (reference sequence). The CDR3 sequence is CASRIPGQAEAFF. The CDR3 coding sequence is TGTGCCAGCAGGATACCCGGACAGGCTGAAGCTTTCTTT.

This clone was counted at least ten times. The chain is built from TRBV6-5 and TRBJ2-7, with TRBD1 as a possible D gene (5 bases). Deletions cut 2 bases from V and 5 bases from J, with 13 bases between. Germline CDR1 and CDR2: MNHEY and SVGAGI. This CDR3 is 14 amino acids long. CDR3 sequence: CASSYEGADNEQYF. CDR3 in DNA: TGTGCCAGCAGTTACGAAGGGGCGGATAACGAGCAGTACTTC.

The chain joins TRBV14 to TRBJ2-2; D perhaps matches TRBD1 (5 bases). Per germline, CDR1 SGHDN and CDR2 FVKESK. Trimming shortened V by 3 bases and J by 7 bases, and 9 bases separated the two germline ends. The CDR3 totals 13 residues. CDR3 nucleotides: TGTGCCAGCAGCCAGCAGGGTTTCGGGGAGCTGTTTTTT. Protein: CASSQQGFGELFF.

The genes are TRBV6-4 and TRBJ2-3, with 15 bases lining up with TRBD2. J gave up 6 bases and V 6 bases, and 4 bases lay outside the gene matches. CDR1 MRHNA and CDR2 SNTAGT come from the germline V gene. The length of the CDR3 is 15 residues. CDR3 in DNA: TGTGCCAGCAGAGGACTAGCGGGGGGGCTCGATACGCAGTATTTT. Amino acids: CASRGLAGGLDTQYF.